The 17 T cell receptor beta chains presented below share a single source sample, sequenced in a study of cytomegalovirus exposure and HLA in healthy donors. Primers included in the PCR were 60 Vbeta and 13 Jbeta primers. This table comes from immunoSEQ multiplex PCR, and its TCRdb copy is limited to in-frame clones, with some not included. In the table there are roughly 150,000 clones, over 60% of which are singletons. Specimen: PBMCs. The receptors shown here come from a woman aged 25-40 years in good health and CMV-seronegative.

The chain links TRBV30 to TRBJ2-7, with a weak D call TRBD1 (6 bases). Between the trimmed V and J ends, which lost 3 bases and 7 bases, there was a span of 22 bases. Germline assignment: CDR1 GTSNPN and CDR2 SVGIG (reference sequence). The CDR3 runs to 15 residues. DNA of the CDR3: TGTGCCTGGAGCGGCAGGGGCCGTTCTTCGGGGGAGCAGTACTTC. Translating it yields CAWSGRGRSSGEQYF.

This chain connects TRBV27 to TRBJ2-5; 10 nucleotides align to TRBD1. The J segment lost 5 bases and the V segment lost 4 bases, leaving 16 bases of the junction unmatched. This CDR3 contains 18 residues. Germline-derived CDR1 and CDR2 are MNHEY and SMNVEV (reference sequence). CDR3 region: CASSSYTGTGDPRETQYF. DNA for the CDR3: TGTGCCAGCAGTTCTTATACCGGGACAGGGGACCCCAGGGAGACCCAGTACTTC.

This chain uses TRBV5-4 with TRBJ1-1; D possibly corresponds to TRBD1 (5 bases). V was pared by 4 bases and J by 0 bases, with 16 bases between. CDR1 is SGHNT, CDR2 YYREEE, per germline (reference sequence). This CDR3 region has 16 residues. CDR3 DNA sequence: TGTGCCAGCAGCCTGGGGGGAGGGACTTTGAACACTGAAGCTTTCTTT. Its protein is CASSLGGGTLNTEAFF.

The V and J genes are TRBV15 and TRBJ1-2, with a weak D call TRBD1 (6 bases). CDR3 length: 16 amino acids. The V end lost 3 bases, the J end lost 5 bases, and 19 bases lay between the germline ends. Germline V gives CDR1 LNHNV, CDR2 YYDKDF (reference sequence). The chain's CDR3 is CATSSTRGAMDYGYTF. DNA for the CDR3: TGTGCCACCAGCAGCACACGGGGGGCGATGGATTATGGCTACACCTTC.

V gene TRBV29-1 combines with J gene TRBJ1-1; the match to TRBD1 covers 8 bases. CDR3 length equals 11 residues. The germline CDR1 and CDR2 sequences are SQVTM and ANQGSEA. V dropped 4 bases and J dropped 7; count of bases not matched to a gene: 2. For the CDR3, the DNA is TGCAGCGTTGGGACAGGGAGTGAAGCTTTCTTT. Protein sequence: CSVGTGSEAFF. Full variable domain (remainder filled in from reference TRBV29-1 and TRBJ1-1): SAVISQKPSRDICQRGTSLTIQCQVDSQVTMMFWYRQQPGQSLTLIATANQGSEATYESGFVIDKFPISRPNLTFSTLTVSNMSPEDSSIYLCSVGTGSEAFFGQGTRLTVV.

The chain joins TRBV7-9 to TRBJ2-7; perhaps TRBD1 as D (5 bases). The CDR3 runs 16 residues. Germline lookup yields CDR1 SEHNR and CDR2 FQNEAQ (reference sequence). V was clipped by 5 bases and J by 6 bases, with 23 bases between them. CDR3 DNA: TGTGCCAGCAGCACAAAGGGGCAGGTGTCGTTAAGCGAGCAGTACTTC. This translates into CASSTKGQVSLSEQYF.

V usage is TRBV6-5 and J usage is TRBJ1-5; 8 nucleotides match TRBD1. There are 16 residues in the CDR3. J gave up 5 bases and V 4 bases, and 10 bases lay outside the gene matches. The germline V gene encodes CDR1 MNHEY and CDR2 SVGAGI. The CDR3: CASSSFGQGLDQPQHF. CDR3 bases: TGTGCCAGCAGTTCCTTCGGACAGGGCTTAGATCAGCCCCAGCATTTT.

V and J are TRBV19 and TRBJ1-1; 10 bases match TRBD1. The length of the CDR3 is 14 residues. Unmatched junction bases numbered 5, after V lost 5 bases and J lost 5 bases. Germline assignment: CDR1 LNHDA and CDR2 SQIVND (reference sequence). CDR3 nucleotide sequence: TGTGCCAGTAGTCTGCGGACAGGGGGTACTGAAGCTTTCTTT. It yields the protein CASSLRTGGTEAFF.

This clone has a handful of counts. The chain is built from TRBV11-2 and TRBJ2-1; D may be TRBD1 (6 bases). Per germline, CDR1 SGHAT and CDR2 FQNNGV. The CDR3 extends over 15 amino acids. Trimming removed 1 base at V and 7 bases at J, with 14 bases between. CDR3 loop: CASSLGLRGRNEQFF. In DNA, the CDR3 is TGTGCCAGCAGCTTAGGCCTGAGGGGGAGAAATGAGCAGTTCTTC.

The rearrangement links TRBV29-1 to TRBJ1-1; 7 bases agree with TRBD1. In germline, CDR1 is SQVTM, CDR2 ANQGSEA. The CDR3 is 12 amino acids. V lost 6 bases and J lost 4; bases outside the gene matches: 5. The CDR3 protein is CSVRQGITEAFF. The CDR3 DNA reads as TGCAGCGTGCGACAGGGAATCACTGAAGCTTTCTTT.

The chain couples TRBV2 to TRBJ2-3; 12 bases align to TRBD2. The CDR3 has 16 amino acids. Germline CDR1 and CDR2: SNHLY and FYNNEI. V lost 4 bases, J lost 2 bases, and 4 bases stayed unmatched. The CDR3: CASSAGLAGYTDTQYF. DNA for the CDR3: TGTGCCAGCAGTGCCGGACTAGCGGGGTACACAGATACGCAGTATTTT.

The chain is built from TRBV27 and TRBJ1-6; TRBD1 is a possible D gene (6 bases). V shed 3 bases and J shed 7 bases, with 13 bases lying between them. The germline V gene has CDR1 MNHEY and CDR2 SMNVEV (reference sequence). The CDR3 loop spans 15 amino acids. This chain's CDR3 is CASSFGGARNSPLHF. DNA of the CDR3: TGTGCCAGCAGTTTCGGGGGGGCTAGAAATTCACCCCTCCACTTT.

J is TRBJ1-2 and V is TRBV5-1, with TRBD1 matching over 9 bases. V trimming: 0 bases; J trimming: 5 bases; junction bases outside the gene matches: 11. Per germline, CDR1 SGHRS and CDR2 YFSETQ. The CDR3 contains 17 residues. This chain's CDR3 is CASSLGTGQGNRYGYTF. The CDR3 nucleotides are TGCGCCAGCAGCTTGGGGACCGGACAGGGGAACAGATATGGCTACACCTTC.

The genes are TRBV30 and TRBJ2-7; TRBD2 is a possible D gene (6 bases). The CDR3 has 15 amino acids. The germline V gene has CDR1 GTSNPN and CDR2 SVGIG (reference sequence). V was pared by 4 bases and J by 2 bases, with 18 bases between. The CDR3, as DNA: TGTGCCTGGATAGGTTGGGGCAGCGGGCCCTACGAGCAGTACTTC. The encoded protein is CAWIGWGSGPYEQYF.

This chain links TRBV5-6 with TRBJ1-2, with no clear D. Trimming removed 1 base at V and 4 bases at J, with 20 bases between. The germline V gene encodes CDR1 SGHDT and CDR2 YYEEEE. This CDR3 has 17 residues. CDR3: CASSLPTNQRRIYGYTF. DNA of the CDR3: TGTGCCAGCAGCTTGCCCACTAATCAACGGAGGATCTATGGCTACACCTTC.

The chain joins TRBV6-6 to TRBJ1-2; 10 bases align to TRBD1. CDR3 length: 15 residues. The V gene end was trimmed by 0 bases and the J gene end by 6 bases; junction bases not matched to a gene: 4. Germline CDR1 and CDR2: MNHNY and SVGAGI (reference sequence). The CDR3 DNA follows: TGTGCCAGCAGTTACTCCCCGGACAGGGGGAATGGCTACACCTTC. Protein sequence: CASSYSPDRGNGYTF.

CDR3 loop: CASHDRPVRYMNTEAFF. The CDR3, as DNA: TGCGCCAGCCATGACAGGCCGGTGCGCTACATGAACACTGAAGCTTTCTTT. This sequence joins TRBV5-1 and TRBJ1-1; D perhaps matches TRBD1 (6 bases). CDR3 length: 17 amino acids. V lost 7 bases, J lost 0 bases, and 22 bases lay in between. Germline assignment: CDR1 SGHRS and CDR2 YFSETQ. The full variable domain, its missing parts supplied by reference TRBV5-1 and TRBJ1-1, is KAGVTQTPRYLIKTRGQQVTLSCSPISGHRSVSWYQQTPGQGLQFLFEYFSETQRNKGNFPGRFSGRQFSNSRSEMNVSTLELGDSALYLCASHDRPVRYMNTEAFFGQGTRLTVV.